The clone carrying this TCR beta chain was seen many times. Its antigen is undetermined. The source of the sample is a study of T-cell reconstitution after alpha-beta-depleted transplantation in children. Notes on the study in general: Diversity of TCRbeta at day 60 was high in some patients, arising from surviving recipient T cells and thymic progenitors.

Molecular barcoding with unique molecular identifiers was used for the TCRbeta library. TCRdb reprocessed the PCR reads via MiXCR and lists one record per CDR3 protein. The sample consists of fewer than 1 million distinct CDR3 sequences, roughly 16% of them appearing once. The sequences come from PBMCs, mostly from graft donor cells, collected 360 days after TCRalphabeta/CD19-depleted stem cell transplant. This sequence originates from a male patient between 10 and 17 years old who had a stem cell transplant for acute lymphoblastic leukemia, so the T cells may come from the graft donor.

The CDR3, as DNA: TGTGCCAGCAGTCTACGACTAGCGGGAGTCCTTAATGAGCAGTTCTTC. It codes for CASSLRLAGVLNEQFF. The V call is TRBV12-3 or TRBV12-4, the J call TRBJ2-1, with 12 bases matching TRBD2. J lost 7 bases, V lost 5 bases, and 9 bases had no gene match. This CDR3 spans 16 amino acids.